In its sample, the clone carrying this T cell receptor (beta chain) was seen many times. Its antigen is as yet unknown. These data belong to a study of glioma-infiltrating T cells. Study results and limitations: Tissue-blood divergence was below expectation in non-neoplastic patients, above in gliomas. Very few CDR3 sequences were shared between tissue and blood.

The iRepertoire nested amplicon-rescue multiplex PCR amplified TCR alpha and beta CDR3s from RNA. Input was roughly 100-450 ng of tissue mRNA or PBMC total RNA. Each CDR3 protein gets one entry after TCRdb re-called the multiplex PCR reads with MiXCR. The sample holds under 200,000 distinct CDR3 sequences, over 40% seen once. Trimming shortened V by 10 bases and J by 7 bases, and 11 bases separated the two germline ends. The CDR3 is 11 amino acids. CDR1 is MDHEN and CDR2 is SYDVKM in the germline V gene. The V call is TRBV28, the J call TRBJ2-1, with D possibly TRBD1 on 6 matching bases. Material for sequencing was glioma tissue, nonneoplastic brain tissue, or PBMCs (not recorded which). The TCR was taken from a human donor with low-grade glioma or glioblastoma, undergoing nonglioma brain surgery, or in good health (not recorded which). In nucleotides, the CDR3 is TGTGCCATCACAGGGAATAATGAGCAGTTCTTC. It encodes CAITGNNEQFF.